Listed below are T cell receptor beta chains from one sample, sequenced in a study of blood T cell repertoires in COVID-19. TCRdb keeps only in-frame clones here, not all; method: immunoSEQ multiplex PCR. The data show 45,000 to 55,000 clones, approximately 88% seen once. The sample was peripheral blood. These receptors all come from a human donor in a cohort sampled during active COVID-19. Both conserved end residues are part of each CDR3. Fields, in order: clone size, CDR3 length, V gene, J gene, D gene, CDR3 DNA, CDR3 protein. D genes are given only for firm matches. Clone size, where shown, is once, few, many, or a class for clones that have expanded.

NA,15,TRBV2,TRBJ2-3,TRBD2,TGTGCCAGCACAATAGCGGGGGGGGACATAGATACGCAGTATTTT,CASTIAGGDIDTQYF
NA,17,TRBV6-6,TRBJ1-2,NA,TGTGCCAGCAGTCCAACTCGAGCGAAAACACCTAACTATGGCTACACCTTC,CASSPTRAKTPNYGYTF
NA,16,TRBV4-1,TRBJ2-1,TRBD2,TGCGCCAGCAGCCAAGATCCTAGCGGGAAAGGGAATGAGCAGTTCTTC,CASSQDPSGKGNEQFF
NA,13,TRBV30,TRBJ2-1,NA,TGTGCCTGGAACCGAGCCACCTACAATGAGCAGTTCTTC,CAWNRATYNEQFF
NA,18,TRBV7-9,TRBJ2-5,TRBD2,TGTGCCAGCAGCCCTTTCGGGACTAGCGGGAGAGAGGGCAAGACCCAGTACTTC,CASSPFGTSGREGKTQYF
NA,13,TRBV5-1,TRBJ1-2,TRBD1,TGCGCCAGCAGCAGGGACAGTTTCTATGGCTACACCTTC,CASSRDSFYGYTF
few,11,TRBV7-9,TRBJ2-7,NA,TGTGCCAGCAGCTTTGCTAACGAGCAGTACTTC,CASSFANEQYF
NA,17,TRBV19,TRBJ2-6,TRBD1,TGTGCCAGTACCCCGGGACAGGCCTACTCTGGGGCCAACGTCCTGACTTTC,CASTPGQAYSGANVLTF
NA,20,TRBV4-2,TRBJ2-3,NA,TGTGCCAGCAGCCAAGAGATAGATTTGGCAGGCCATCCTAGCACAGATACGCAGTATTTT,CASSQEIDLAGHPSTDTQYF
NA,16,TRBV11-2,TRBJ1-2,NA,TGTGCCAGCAGCTTAGGTCGGATCGGAGCTAACTATGGCTACACCTTC,CASSLGRIGANYGYTF
NA,12,TRBV7-8,TRBJ2-7,NA,TGTGCCAGCAGCTTAGAAGGGGGCGAGCAGTACTTC,CASSLEGGEQYF
NA,17,TRBV29-1,TRBJ2-2,TRBD2,TGCAGCGTTTCCCGACTAGCGGGGGGGCAGAACACCGGGGAGCTGTTTTTT,CSVSRLAGGQNTGELFF
NA,17,TRBV3-1/TRBV3-2,TRBJ2-7,TRBD2,TGTGCCAGCAGACCAATCGGGACTAGTGCGATAACCTACGAGCAGTACTTC,CASRPIGTSAITYEQYF
once,15,TRBV19,TRBJ2-6,TRBD1,TGTGCCAGCGGACAGGTTAGCTCTGGGGCCAACGTCCTGACTTTC,CASGQVSSGANVLTF
once,14,TRBV20-1,TRBJ2-2,NA,TGCAGTGCTAGTTCGGGACAGAACACCGGGGAGCTGTTTTTT,CSASSGQNTGELFF
NA,14,TRBV5-6,TRBJ1-2,TRBD1,TGTGCCAGCAGCGAGACAGGGGGCGCCTATGGCTACACCTTC,CASSETGGAYGYTF
NA,15,TRBV4-2,TRBJ2-5,TRBD2,TGTGCCAGCAGCCAAGTGGCGGGAGGGGAAGAGACCCAGTACTTC,CASSQVAGGEETQYF
once,16,TRBV27,TRBJ2-3,NA,TGTGCCAGCAGTTTATCAGCAGGGGGGACGACAGATACGCAGTATTTT,CASSLSAGGTTDTQYF
few,16,TRBV6-1,TRBJ1-5,TRBD1,TGTGCCAGCAGTGCACCGCAGGGGGCCCGTAATCAGCCCCAGCATTTT,CASSAPQGARNQPQHF
medium-sized,14,TRBV9,TRBJ2-7,TRBD2,TGTGCCAGCAGCGGGACTAGCGGGGCCCACGAGCAGTACTTC,CASSGTSGAHEQYF
NA,13,TRBV28,TRBJ1-2,TRBD1,TGTGCCACCGGGGACAGGGGGGTCTATGGCTACACCTTC,CATGDRGVYGYTF
NA,14,TRBV5-1,TRBJ1-4,NA,TGCGCCAGCGCGACCGGGACAAGTAATGAAAAACTGTTTTTT,CASATGTSNEKLFF
NA,15,TRBV9,TRBJ1-6,NA,TGTGCCAGCAGCGTAGGCAGGGATAATAATTCACCCCTCCACTTT,CASSVGRDNNSPLHF
few,15,TRBV4-1,TRBJ1-5,TRBD1,TGCGCCAGCAGCCAGAGACAGGGCTTTAATCAGCCCCAGCATTTT,CASSQRQGFNQPQHF
once,16,TRBV28,TRBJ1-1,NA,TGTGCCAGCCGACGGCACAGGGAGATTGGGAACACTGAAGCTTTCTTT,CASRRHREIGNTEAFF
NA,11,TRBV20-1,TRBJ2-4,NA,TGCAGTGCCCCACGGCCGGGCATTCAGTACTTC,CSAPRPGIQYF
NA,16,TRBV7-8,TRBJ2-5,TRBD2,TGTGCCAGCAGCCTGGATCCGTCGGGGGGGAGCTGGGCCCAGTACTTC,CASSLDPSGGSWAQYF
NA,14,TRBV3-1/TRBV3-2,TRBJ2-5,NA,TGTGCCAGCAGCCAAGGGACATACCAAGAGACCCAGTACTTC,CASSQGTYQETQYF
NA,16,TRBV9,TRBJ1-2,NA,TGTGCCAGCAGACAAAGGCGACACCTTATTAGTTCTGGCTACACCTTC,CASRQRRHLISSGYTF
NA,15,TRBV4-3,TRBJ2-7,NA,TGCGCCAGCAGCCAAGGGTTCGCCGGCTCCTACGAGCAGTACTTC,CASSQGFAGSYEQYF
NA,15,TRBV9,TRBJ2-2,NA,TGTGCCAGCAGCGGATATCATGGCGGCACCGGGGAGCTGTTTTTT,CASSGYHGGTGELFF
NA,13,TRBV30,TRBJ2-7,NA,TGTGCCTGGAGGAAAGGGGGGGCCTACGAGCAGTACTTC,CAWRKGGAYEQYF
NA,16,TRBV6-2/TRBV6-3,TRBJ2-1,TRBD2,TGTGCCAGCAGTTACACGGGGACTAGCGGGAGTTATGAGCAGTTCTTC,CASSYTGTSGSYEQFF
NA,19,TRBV15,TRBJ2-7,TRBD2,TGTGCCACCAGCAGAGATGGGAGCGGGAGACCTCCCGGCTCCTACGAGCAGTACTTC,CATSRDGSGRPPGSYEQYF
NA,14,TRBV27,TRBJ1-6,TRBD1,TGTGCCAGCAGTTTATCGAATCCACAGGGGGCCCTCCACTTT,CASSLSNPQGALHF
NA,15,TRBV11-3,TRBJ1-6,NA,TGTGCCAGCAGCAAGGAGAGCTCCTATAATTCACCCCTCCACTTT,CASSKESSYNSPLHF
NA,18,TRBV5-1,TRBJ2-1,TRBD2,TGCGCCAGCAGCTTGACCCCCTCTAGCGGACCCCCCTACAATGAGCAGTTCTTC,CASSLTPSSGPPYNEQFF
once,13,TRBV10-2,TRBJ2-3,NA,TGCGCCAGCAGTGGGGCGGGGACGGATACGCAGTATTTT,CASSGAGTDTQYF
NA,13,TRBV14,TRBJ1-1,NA,TGTGCCAGCAGCCGGCAGGAGAACACTGAAGCTTTCTTT,CASSRQENTEAFF
NA,14,TRBV7-2,TRBJ1-1,NA,TGTGCCAGCAGCGCCGGTCTCATGAACACTGAAGCTTTCTTT,CASSAGLMNTEAFF
NA,15,TRBV7-2,TRBJ2-2,TRBD1,TGTGCCAGCAGCCCGGGGACAGCCAACACCGGGGAGCTGTTTTTT,CASSPGTANTGELFF
NA,15,TRBV7-8,TRBJ1-6,TRBD1,TGTGCCAGCAGCTTAGTAGGACAGGGTGATTCACCCCTCCACTTT,CASSLVGQGDSPLHF
NA,14,TRBV9,TRBJ2-7,NA,TGTGCCAGCAGCGTTTCCGGCGGCTATGACGAGCAGTACTTC,CASSVSGGYDEQYF
NA,15,TRBV7-2,TRBJ1-1,NA,TGTGCCAGCAGTTCTCTTGGTGGCAGCGTCACTGAAGCTTTCTTT,CASSSLGGSVTEAFF
NA,13,TRBV6-5,TRBJ2-7,NA,TGTGCCAGCAGTTACTCGAGCGTCTACGAGCAGTACTTC,CASSYSSVYEQYF
NA,14,TRBV5-4,TRBJ2-3,NA,TGTGCCAGCAAGGTCAGGGGGGGCACAGATACGCAGTATTTT,CASKVRGGTDTQYF
NA,15,TRBV9,TRBJ2-1,TRBD2,TGTGCCAGCAGCGTAGGGCGGGGGGTATACAATGAGCAGTTCTTC,CASSVGRGVYNEQFF
NA,17,TRBV6-1,TRBJ2-7,TRBD2,TGTGCCAGCAGTGAAGGTCTTCTAGCGGGAGGTGGCTACGAGCAGTACTTC,CASSEGLLAGGGYEQYF
NA,14,TRBV7-6,TRBJ1-6,NA,TGTGCCAGCAGCTTGGGAGACATGGTGACACCCCTCCACTTT,CASSLGDMVTPLHF
NA,15,TRBV6-2/TRBV6-3,TRBJ2-7,NA,TGTGCCAGCAGTGTCGGTATGGGGAGACTCTACGAGCAGTACTTC,CASSVGMGRLYEQYF